This TCR beta chain is drawn from a study of regulatory T cells in long-lasting Graves disease. The CDR3 sequence is 13 residues long. Germline V gene lookup returns CDR1 DFQATT and CDR2 SNEGSKA (reference sequence). Trimming pared 5 bases from V and 0 bases from J, leaving 9 bases between. Assembly of TCR beta libraries relied on iRepertoire HTBI primers together with Arm-PCR of CDR3 regions. TCRdb itself ran the multiplex PCR reads through MiXCR, one entry per CDR3 protein. The top ten hold around 7.6% of the sample, which has roughly 410,000 distinct CDR3 sequences, 15% seen once. The time point here: newly diagnosed GD, antithyroid drugs for less than 3 months. Preparation of the TCR library used RNA extracted from PBMCs. A blood draw put about 8.2 milliliters of peripheral blood into EDTA tubes. The sample was also reused in another study, on T cells in Graves' hyperthyroidism and ophthalmopathy. That work contributes: In the first-round RT-PCR of the TCR CDR3, the HTBI primer set was used. In the blood, most expanded thyroid clonotypes above 0.001 appeared as well.

The sequencing here drew on peripheral blood mononuclear cells (PBMCs), taken at new diagnosis, from a patient treated with antithyroid drugs. This sequence originates from a middle-aged woman with Graves disease. J is TRBJ2-3 and V is TRBV20-1; unclear D gene. The CDR3 is CSAHYSSTDTQYF. The CDR3 region has the DNA TGCAGTGCTCATTATTCGAGCACAGATACGCAGTATTTT.